This entry lists 13 T cell receptor beta chains sequenced from one sample in a study of human T cells and chemical hapten exposure. TCRdb used MiXCR to reprocess the RACE reads, holding one entry per CDR3 protein. This sample has tens of thousands of distinct CDR3 sequences; 9.3% occur once, and the top ten carry 10% to 15%. Sample time point: patch test 1, 2 weeks after DPC sensitization. Treatment: therapeutic diphenylcyclopropenone sensitization with weekly scalp DPC. This sample comprised whole blood, obtained in connection with sensitization to the hapten diphenylcyclopropenone (DPC). All receptors come from a woman aged 40 to 49 with alopecia areata. Some clones in this sample may be carry-over from other donors' samples.

This clonotype was seen at least ten times. The chain uses TRBV20-1 and TRBJ1-2; D is unclear. Per the germline V gene, CDR1 is DFQATT and CDR2 is SNEGSKA (reference sequence). Between the trimmed V and J ends, which lost 0 bases and 8 bases, there was a span of 13 bases. The CDR3 consists of 13 residues. CDR3 protein: CSARDRPNEGYTF. CDR3 nucleotide sequence: TGCAGTGCTAGAGATCGCCCGAATGAGGGCTACACCTTC.

The table lists this clonotype with a few counts. The CDR3 nucleotides read TGTGCCAGCAGCTTATTGCGGGGGGCATCTACATATGAGCAGTTCTTC. This translates into CASSLLRGASTYEQFF. This chain joins TRBV7-6 and TRBJ2-1, with 8 bases that match TRBD2. V trimming: 2 bases; J trimming: 8 bases; junction bases outside the gene matches: 11. The CDR3 spans 16 residues. Germline loops: CDR1 SGHVS, CDR2 FNYEAQ.

This clonotype appeared many times. The V and J genes are TRBV6-6 and TRBJ2-7, with 12 bases aligning to TRBD2. After removal of 6 bases from V and 3 bases from J, the junction contained 3 bases not matched to a gene. Germline V gene lookup returns CDR1 MNHNY and CDR2 SVGAGI (reference sequence). The CDR3 is 14 amino acids. The CDR3 region has the DNA TGTGCCAGCAGCCAGACTAGCGGGGGCTACGAGCAGTACTTC. Protein product: CASSQTSGGYEQYF.

This clonotype was counted a few times. This sequence joins TRBV5-1 and TRBJ2-7; D possibly corresponds to TRBD1 (6 bases). Germline V gene data show CDR1 as SGHRS and CDR2 as YFSETQ. This CDR3 is built from 13 residues. Deletions cut 4 bases from V and 2 bases from J, with 10 bases between. The CDR3: CASSKGDTYEQYF. In DNA, the CDR3 is TGCGCCAGCAGCAAAGGGGACACCTACGAGCAGTACTTC.

In this sample, this clonotype turned up many times. The V gene is TRBV6-5, the J gene TRBJ1-2, with 7 nucleotides matching TRBD1. The CDR3 spans 15 residues. Germline V gene sequence: CDR1 MNHEY, CDR2 SVGAGI. V dropped 5 bases and J dropped 4; count of bases not matched to a gene: 10. For the CDR3, the DNA is TGTGCCAGCAGTACGGAATACAGGGGCGCCTATGGCTACACCTTC. Translated: CASSTEYRGAYGYTF.

This clonotype was recorded a few times. This chain uses TRBV7-2 with TRBJ1-2; no clear D. V shed 5 bases and J shed 0 bases, with 13 bases lying between them. The CDR3 has 15 amino acids. Per the germline V gene, CDR1 is SGHTA and CDR2 is FQGNSA. The CDR3 is CASSLGGDSNYGYTF. In DNA, the CDR3 is TGTGCCAGCAGCCTAGGCGGGGATTCTAACTATGGCTACACCTTC.

This chain uses TRBV7-8 with TRBJ2-3; TRBD2 agrees at 9 bases. Germline CDR1 reads SGHVS; CDR2 reads FQNEAQ. The CDR3 is 17 amino acids. Trimming took 5 bases from V and 0 from J; bases not matched to a gene: 9. The CDR3 loop is CASSRGTSRSSTDTQYF. The CDR3 coding sequence is TGTGCCAGCAGCCGCGGGACTAGCCGTTCTAGCACAGATACGCAGTATTTT.

The J gene is TRBJ1-6, the V gene TRBV4-3, with no clear D. This CDR3 is 15 amino acids long. V was clipped by 4 bases and J by 9 bases, with 16 bases between them. From germline, CDR1 is LGHNA and CDR2 YSLEER. The CDR3 sequence: CASSPRAEIPSPLHF. CDR3 coding DNA: TGCGCCAGCAGCCCAAGAGCCGAAATCCCTTCACCCCTCCACTTT.

Many counts were recorded for this clonotype. V gene TRBV28 combines with J gene TRBJ2-7; D could derive from TRBD1 or TRBD2 (5 bases each). Germline assignment: CDR1 MDHEN and CDR2 SYDVKM. The CDR3 is 13 amino acids. The ends were cut back, 2 bases at V and 2 bases at J, with 7 bases in the middle. The CDR3 loop reads CASSLRDPYEQYF. The CDR3 DNA reads TGTGCCAGCAGTTTAAGGGACCCCTACGAGCAGTACTTC.

This clonotype was recorded at least ten times. The rearrangement uses TRBV7-3 and TRBJ1-2; 9 nucleotides match TRBD1. With V trimmed by 5 bases and J by 4 bases, 5 bases remained unmatched. The germline V gene encodes CDR1 SGHTA and CDR2 FQGTGA. This CDR3 is 14 amino acids long. In nucleotides, the CDR3 is TGTGCCAGCAGCCCTACGGGACAGGGCTATGGCTACACCTTC. Translation gives CASSPTGQGYGYTF.

The chain combines TRBV7-2 with TRBJ1-5; D gene unclear. Between the trimmed V and J ends, which lost 5 bases and 4 bases, there was a span of 15 bases. The CDR3 consists of 15 residues. The germline gives CDR1 SGHTA, CDR2 FQGNSA. The CDR3 here is CASSTGTRENQPQHF. CDR3 bases: TGTGCCAGCAGCACCGGTACGAGGGAGAATCAGCCCCAGCATTTT.

This clonotype was recorded many times. This chain uses TRBV12-3 or TRBV12-4 with TRBJ1-2; weak D call: TRBD1 (5 bases). Trimming left V 2 bases short and J 7 bases short, with 11 bases between. The CDR3 is made up of 13 amino acids. The CDR3 bases are TGTGCCAGCAGTTTAAGCAGGGTTGCTGGCTACACCTTC. Translated, it gives CASSLSRVAGYTF.

Many counts were recorded for this clonotype. The chain uses TRBV20-1 and TRBJ1-1; unclear D gene. This CDR3 region has 14 residues. V was pared by 2 bases and J by 1 base, with 11 bases between. Germline assignment: CDR1 DFQATT and CDR2 SNEGSKA (reference sequence). The CDR3 loop is CSARWTDSNTEAFF. The CDR3, as DNA: TGCAGTGCTAGATGGACGGATTCGAACACTGAAGCTTTCTTT.